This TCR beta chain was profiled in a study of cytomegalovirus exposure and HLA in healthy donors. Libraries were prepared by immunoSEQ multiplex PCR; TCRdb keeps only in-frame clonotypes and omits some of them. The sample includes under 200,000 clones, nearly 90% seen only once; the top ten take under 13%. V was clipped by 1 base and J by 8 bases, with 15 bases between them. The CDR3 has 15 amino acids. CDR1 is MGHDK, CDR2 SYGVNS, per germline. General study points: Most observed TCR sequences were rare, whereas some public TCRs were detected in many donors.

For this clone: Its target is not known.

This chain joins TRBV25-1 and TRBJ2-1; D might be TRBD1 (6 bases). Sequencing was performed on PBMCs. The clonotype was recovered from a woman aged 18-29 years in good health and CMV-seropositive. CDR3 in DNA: TGTGCCAGCAGTGAATTGGGGGCATCGGTGTATGAGCAGTTCTTC. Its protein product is CASSELGASVYEQFF.